This TCR beta chain was found in a study of regulatory T cells in long-lasting Graves disease. The sample holds many counts of this clonotype. Its antigen is not known. General study points: Favored gene segments in persistent disease were TRBV28, TRBJ1-2 and TRBJ2-5. TCR diversity was lower in persistent Graves' patients than in newly diagnosed ones. Persistent patients shared more public clonotypes (2,741) than newly diagnosed patients (roughly 960).

Stated time point: newly diagnosed GD, antithyroid drugs for less than 3 months. Generation of the TCR library employed RNA extracted from PBMCs. iRepertoire HTBI primers and Arm-PCR of CDR3 regions built TCR beta libraries. MiXCR, applied by TCRdb to the multiplex PCR reads, yields one record per CDR3 protein. This table holds roughly 380,000 distinct CDR3 sequences, around 17% found once. The CDR3 is 13 residues long. The germline gives CDR1 MDHEN, CDR2 SYDVKM. With 10 bases removed from V and 4 bases from J, the gap between germline ends came to 14 bases. Another study also made use of these data, one on T cells in Graves' hyperthyroidism and ophthalmopathy. Per that paper: Researchers ran a first-round RT-PCR on the TCR CDR3 using the HTBI primer set.

Sequences were derived from peripheral blood mononuclear cells (PBMCs), sampled at new diagnosis, from a patient treated with antithyroid drugs. The receptor was derived from a man in his forties with Graves disease. The genes are TRBV28 and TRBJ1-3; D gene unclear. CDR3 coding DNA: TGTGCCACCCAACCGGGTATAGGAAACACCATATATTTT. Protein sequence: CATQPGIGNTIYF.